This is a list of T cell receptor beta chains from one sample in a study of cytomegalovirus exposure and HLA in healthy donors. The assay was immunoSEQ multiplex PCR, and TCRdb's table has in-frame clones only and misses some. This sample has about 98,000 clones, with 65% to 80% found just once. Specimen: PBMCs. The receptors were gathered from a man aged 55 to 70 in good health and CMV-seropositive. CDR3s include the opening cysteine and the closing phenylalanine or tryptophan. The D gene is left open where the match is weak. Clone sizes are given selectively: once, few, many, or a class where the clone is expanded.

TRBV6-1	few	-	TRBJ2-7	CASSEALGRQYF	TGTGCCAGCAGTGAAGCGCTGGGGCGGCAGTACTTC
TRBV2	-	-	TRBJ1-2	CARAGGAPFYGYTF	TGTGCCAGGGCTGGGGGGGCCCCCTTCTATGGCTACACCTTC
TRBV5-1	-	TRBD1	TRBJ1-1	CASSLEARGSGTEAFF	TGCGCCAGCAGCTTGGAGGCCAGGGGGTCGGGTACTGAAGCTTTCTTT
TRBV6-1	few	TRBD1	TRBJ2-7	CASSGQGTAPYEQYF	TGTGCCAGCAGTGGACAGGGGACCGCACCCTACGAGCAGTACTTC
TRBV19	-	-	TRBJ1-6	CASSIKPGVFSYNSPLHF	TGTGCCAGTAGTATTAAGCCAGGGGTCTTCTCCTATAATTCACCCCTCCACTTT
TRBV11-2	-	TRBD2	TRBJ2-1	CASSLGVVGQGGDEQFF	TGTGCCAGCAGCTTAGGGGTGGTGGGCCAGGGAGGGGATGAGCAGTTCTTC
TRBV28	-	-	TRBJ1-6	CASSLSRAGNSPLHF	TGTGCCAGCAGTTTATCGCGCGCAGGGAACTCACCCCTCCACTTT
TRBV7-9	-	-	TRBJ2-5	CASSSEGFRETQYF	TGTGCCAGCAGCTCAGAGGGTTTTAGAGAGACCCAGTACTTC
TRBV2	-	-	TRBJ1-1	CASTLKDEAFF	TGTGCCAGCACCCTAAAAGATGAAGCTTTCTTT
TRBV19	once	TRBD1	TRBJ2-7	CASSLQGASYEQYF	TGTGCCAGTAGTTTACAGGGGGCCTCCTACGAGCAGTACTTC
TRBV6-1	few	-	TRBJ1-5	CASSERGGTGVGPQHF	TGTGCCAGCAGTGAAAGGGGCGGGACTGGGGTAGGGCCCCAGCATTTT
TRBV18	few	TRBD1	TRBJ1-1	CASSRKTGINTEAFF	TGTGCCAGCTCACGGAAGACAGGGATTAACACTGAAGCTTTCTTT
TRBV19	-	-	TRBJ1-5	CASSILPQVSNQPQHF	TGTGCCAGTAGTATACTCCCCCAGGTTAGCAATCAGCCCCAGCATTTT
TRBV4-1	-	-	TRBJ2-1	CASRKAGQRQFF	TGCGCCAGCAGGAAGGCGGGACAGCGACAGTTCTTC
TRBV6-8	-	-	TRBJ2-7	CASSYGVGDTGSYEQYF	TGTGCCAGCAGTTACGGGGTAGGGGACACCGGCTCCTACGAGCAGTACTTC
TRBV7-9	-	-	TRBJ2-5	CASSATGLGQRAETQYF	TGTGCCAGCAGCGCCACCGGGCTTGGACAACGGGCAGAGACCCAGTACTTC